This T cell receptor (beta chain) was captured by sequencing in a study of spatial heterogeneity in lung cancer. Across the study: A total of around 67 untreated early-stage non-small cell lung cancer patients served as donors.

The germline CDR1 and CDR2 sequences are SGHTA and FQGTGA. V was clipped by 2 bases and J by 1 base, with 5 bases between them. The CDR3 spans 13 residues. The sample's time point: blood at routine non-recurrence follow-up after resection. A single record per CDR3 protein comes from TCRdb applying MiXCR to the 5' RACE reads. The top ten hold under 2.5% of the sample, which has roughly 70,000 distinct CDR3 sequences, approximately 9% seen once. This clonotype was counted ten times or more. The sample here was PBMCs, taken at follow-up. This clonotype was sampled from a female donor with early-stage non-small cell lung cancer. The gene calls are TRBV7-3 and TRBJ1-1; no reliable D call. This chain's CDR3 is CASSLLENTEAFF. The CDR3 DNA is TGTGCCAGCAGCTTACTGGAGAACACTGAAGCTTTCTTT.